These 19 T cell receptor beta chains were all obtained from the same sample, sequenced in a study of blood T cell repertoires in COVID-19. Clones were sequenced by immunoSEQ multiplex PCR, and TCRdb holds only the in-frame ones, with some missing. The sample has about 240,000 clones; approximately 86% are singletons. The sequencing sample was made of peripheral blood. All receptors come from a man between 60 and 75 years old who had recovered from COVID-19.

The V gene is TRBV20-1, the J gene TRBJ1-1, with 7 bases aligning to TRBD1. This CDR3 is 11 amino acids long. Germline assignment: CDR1 DFQATT and CDR2 SNEGSKA (reference sequence). V shed 5 bases, J shed 4 bases, and the junction held 1 base outside the gene matches. The CDR3 sequence: CSAGQVTEAFF. The CDR3, as DNA: TGCAGTGCTGGACAGGTCACTGAAGCTTTCTTT.

This chain uses TRBV29-1 with TRBJ2-3; the match to TRBD1 covers 7 bases. J lost 2 bases, V lost 6 bases, and 5 bases had no gene match. The CDR3 sequence is 13 residues long. Germline V lookup: CDR1 SQVTM, CDR2 ANQGSEA. CDR3 DNA: TGCAGCGTCGAGGGGGCAGCCACAGATACGCAGTATTTT. This translates into CSVEGAATDTQYF.

The V and J genes are TRBV27 and TRBJ2-3, with D tentatively TRBD1 (6 bases). Trimming took off 5 bases at V and 5 bases at J, with 11 bases between the two ends. Germline assignment: CDR1 MNHEY and CDR2 SMNVEV (reference sequence). CDR3 length: 13 residues. Here the CDR3 reads CASSARTEDTQYF. The CDR3 DNA follows: TGTGCCAGCAGTGCGCGGACAGAAGATACGCAGTATTTT.

The V gene is TRBV25-1, the J gene TRBJ2-5, with TRBD1 identical over 7 bases. Germline V CDR1 and CDR2: MGHDK, SYGVNS. The trim removed 7 bases at V and 9 bases at J, leaving 14 bases unmatched. The CDR3 consists of 14 residues. CDR3 loop: CASTLTGSVSAQYF. In DNA form, the CDR3 reads TGTGCCAGCACCTTGACAGGGTCTGTAAGCGCCCAGTACTTC.

The genes are TRBV3-1 (or the pseudogene TRBV3-2) and TRBJ1-2; D remains ambiguous. The CDR3 totals 14 residues. Germline CDR1 reads LGHDT; CDR2 reads YNNKEL (reference sequence). The V end was cut by 1 base, the J end by 8 bases, with 14 bases between. The CDR3 reads CASSQGPGKGGYTF. The CDR3 DNA reads TGTGCCAGCAGCCAAGGTCCGGGAAAGGGAGGCTACACCTTC.

The chain combines TRBV5-6 with TRBJ1-2; D is unresolved. The CDR3 spans 15 residues. The V end was cut by 4 bases, the J end by 8 bases, with 21 bases between. Germline V gene data show CDR1 as SGHDT and CDR2 as YYEEEE. The CDR3 sequence is CASSLEDARKGGYTF. CDR3 sequence (DNA): TGTGCCAGCAGCCTCGAGGATGCCAGAAAAGGAGGCTACACCTTC. Full variable domain (missing parts from reference TRBV5-6 and TRBJ1-2): DAGVTQSPTHLIKTRGQQVTLRCSPKSGHDTVSWYQQALGQGPQFIFQYYEEEERQRGNFPDRFSGHQFPNYSSELNVNALLLGDSALYLCASSLEDARKGGYTFGSGTRLTVV.

Only one count was recorded for this clone. The rearrangement uses TRBV2 and TRBJ1-1; tentative D call: TRBD1 (5 bases). From germline, CDR1 is SNHLY and CDR2 FYNNEI. Trimming shortened V by 5 bases and J by 1 base, and 11 bases separated the two germline ends. The CDR3 spans 14 residues. The CDR3 nucleotides are TGTGCCAGCAGTACGACGCAGGGGAACACTGAAGCTTTCTTT. It specifies CASSTTQGNTEAFF.

The V gene is TRBV11-2, the J gene TRBJ2-3, with 16 bases aligning to TRBD2. The CDR3 is made up of 17 amino acids. Germline loops: CDR1 SGHAT, CDR2 FQNNGV. Unmatched junction bases numbered 10, after V lost 2 bases and J lost 11 bases. The CDR3 nucleotides are TGTGCCAGCAGCTTAACCGGGACTAGCGGGGGGGCCGTCTGGCAGTATTTT. It yields the protein CASSLTGTSGGAVWQYF.

V is TRBV6-5 and J is TRBJ1-3; 7 nucleotides align to TRBD1. The CDR3 extends over 15 amino acids. Germline V lookup: CDR1 MNHEY, CDR2 SVGAGI. The trim removed 2 bases at V and 2 bases at J, leaving 3 bases unmatched. The CDR3 DNA reads TGTGCCAGCAGTTACCGGGGACAGCCTGGAAACACCATATATTTT. Translated, it gives CASSYRGQPGNTIYF.

This chain uses TRBV12-5 with TRBJ2-3, with TRBD2 as a possible D gene (6 bases). This CDR3 has 17 residues. Germline CDR1 and CDR2: LGHNT and FRNRAP. V was cut by 0 bases and J by 2 bases, with 15 bases left in between. The CDR3 region has the DNA TGTGCTAGTGGTTTGGTACCGGGACGGGGGTACACAGATACGCAGTATTTT. Protein product: CASGLVPGRGYTDTQYF.

The J gene is TRBJ1-5, the V gene TRBV3-1 (or the pseudogene TRBV3-2), with D uncertain. Trimming stripped 5 bases from V and 4 bases from J, with 9 bases between. Germline CDR1 LGHDT, CDR2 YNNKEL (reference sequence). This CDR3 has 13 residues. This CDR3 reads CASSAPGNQPQHF. CDR3 sequence (DNA): TGTGCCAGCAGCGCCCCCGGGAATCAGCCCCAGCATTTT.

The chain has TRBV19 and TRBJ1-4; 7 positions agree with TRBD1. Trimming at V came to 8 bases and at J to 2 bases, leaving 8 bases not matched to a gene. Germline V gene lookup returns CDR1 LNHDA and CDR2 SQIVND (reference sequence). The CDR3 is made up of 15 amino acids. The CDR3 protein is CASLATGVTNEKLFF. DNA for the CDR3: TGTGCCAGTCTCGCCACAGGGGTGACTAATGAAAAACTGTTTTTT.

V usage is TRBV2 and J usage is TRBJ2-7, with D maybe TRBD1 (6 bases). CDR1 is SNHLY and CDR2 is FYNNEI in the germline V gene. V was shortened by 8 bases and J by 3 bases, with 11 bases between the two germline ends. CDR3 length: 12 residues. The CDR3 DNA reads as TGTGCCAGCGGACCACAGGGCTACGAGCAGTACGTC. This encodes CASGPQGYEQYV.

As regards this clone: This sample also contains other DNA sequences that code for the same CDR3. The chain is built from TRBV3-1 (or the pseudogene TRBV3-2) and TRBJ1-3; D remains ambiguous. CDR1 is LGHDT, CDR2 YNNKEL, per germline (reference sequence). The CDR3 is 18 amino acids. Trimming stripped 0 bases from V and 3 bases from J, with 18 bases between. The CDR3 DNA sequence: TGTGCCAGCAGCCAAGAAGGATCTAGACGGGCGGGTGGAAACACCATATATTTT. Its translation is CASSQEGSRRAGGNTIYF.

The chain recombines TRBV2 with TRBJ2-1, with D possibly matching TRBD2 (5 bases). The germline CDR1 and CDR2 sequences are SNHLY and FYNNEI. This CDR3 region has 15 residues. The germline V and J ends were trimmed by 4 bases and 2 bases, with 12 bases remaining between them. CDR3 residues: CASSGETITYNEQFF. Here the CDR3 DNA reads TGTGCCAGCAGTGGGGAGACTATAACCTACAATGAGCAGTTCTTC.

This chain joins TRBV10-1 and TRBJ2-2, with 8 bases lining up with TRBD1. The germline CDR1 and CDR2 sequences are WNHNN and SYGVQD (reference sequence). Trimming removed 2 bases from V and 2 bases from J; junction bases left unmatched: 4. The CDR3 sequence is 16 residues long. The CDR3: CASSEQGAPNTGELFF. Written as DNA, the CDR3 is TGCGCCAGCAGTGAGCAGGGGGCGCCAAACACCGGGGAGCTGTTTTTT.

The chain uses TRBV7-2 and TRBJ1-5; D gene unclear. This CDR3 is 12 amino acids long. V was shortened by 5 bases and J by 4 bases, with 6 bases between the two germline ends. Germline-derived CDR1 and CDR2 are SGHTA and FQGNSA. This chain's CDR3 is CASSLYNQPQHF. The CDR3 DNA follows: TGTGCCAGCAGCCTATATAATCAGCCCCAGCATTTT. Supplemented by reference TRBV7-2 and TRBJ1-5, the full variable domain reads GAGVSQSPSNKVTEKGKDVELRCDPISGHTALYWYRQSLGQGLEFLIYFQGNSAPDKSGLPSDRFSAERTGGSVSTLTIQRTQQEDSAVYLCASSLYNQPQHFGDGTRLSIL.

This clone was counted a few times. The rearrangement uses TRBV6-1 and TRBJ1-1; no definite D call. With 2 bases removed from V and 1 base from J, the gap between germline ends came to 8 bases. The CDR3 is 14 amino acids. From germline, CDR1 is MNHNS and CDR2 SASEGT. CDR3 coding DNA: TGTGCCAGCAGTGAAAACGGAGGGAACACTGAAGCTTTCTTT. This gives the protein CASSENGGNTEAFF.

V and J are TRBV5-1 and TRBJ2-5, with 8 bases fitting TRBD1. CDR3 size: 16 residues. The V segment lost 5 bases and the J segment 2 bases; nucleotides outside the gene matches: 11. The germline V gene has CDR1 SGHRS and CDR2 YFSETQ. The CDR3 is CASRRSAGGVQETQYF. CDR3 coding DNA: TGCGCCAGCAGGCGATCGGCAGGGGGCGTACAAGAGACCCAGTACTTC.